This T cell receptor (beta chain) was recorded in a study of T cell repertoires in cytomegalovirus infection. There are a few counts of this clonotype. Per the germline V gene, CDR1 is SGHAT and CDR2 is FQNNGV. V was cut by 2 bases and J by 4 bases, with 17 bases left in between. The CDR3 extends over 16 amino acids. MiXCR was run by TCRdb on the reads, yielding one entry per CDR3 protein. Counted here are 180,000 or so distinct CDR3 sequences, about 18% occurring once; the ten biggest clones make up about 25%. The chain uses TRBV11-2 and TRBJ1-1; D gene uncertain. This TCR came from a human donor in good health (CMV status not recorded). Some clones in this sample may be carry-over from other donors' samples. Sequenced: CD8+ T cells from PBMCs. CDR3 DNA sequence: TGTGCCAGCAGCTTAATTCCCGCAGGAGAAGGCACTGAAGCTTTCTTT. Translation: CASSLIPAGEGTEAFF.